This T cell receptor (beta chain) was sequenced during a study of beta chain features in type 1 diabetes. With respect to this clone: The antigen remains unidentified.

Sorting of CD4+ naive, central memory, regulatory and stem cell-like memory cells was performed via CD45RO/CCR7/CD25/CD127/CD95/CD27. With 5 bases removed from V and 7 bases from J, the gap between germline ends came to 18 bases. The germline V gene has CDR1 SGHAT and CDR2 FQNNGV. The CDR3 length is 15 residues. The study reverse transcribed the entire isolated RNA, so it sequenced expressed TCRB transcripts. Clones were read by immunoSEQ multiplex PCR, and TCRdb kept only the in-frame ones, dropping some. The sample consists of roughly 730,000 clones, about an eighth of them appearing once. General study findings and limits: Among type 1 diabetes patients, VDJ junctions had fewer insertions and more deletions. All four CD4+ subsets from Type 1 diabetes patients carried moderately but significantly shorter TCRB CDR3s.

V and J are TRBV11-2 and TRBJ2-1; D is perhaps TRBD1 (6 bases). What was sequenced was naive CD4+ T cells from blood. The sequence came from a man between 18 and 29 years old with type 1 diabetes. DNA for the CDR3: TGTGCCAGCAGCCCTAGGGGGTGGGGTTGGAATGAGCAGTTCTTC. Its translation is CASSPRGWGWNEQFF.